This T cell receptor beta chain came from a study of T cells in Graves' hyperthyroidism and ophthalmopathy. About the research overall: Peripheral blood draws took place at initial diagnosis, ahead of any treatment.

This clonotype was counted ten times or more. Its specificity is unknown. TCR beta CDR3 region amplification was performed from RNA transcripts. When the TCR CDR3 underwent first-round RT-PCR, the HTBI primer set was used. MiXCR, run by TCRdb on the multiplex PCR reads, gives a single entry per CDR3 protein. This sample yields roughly 240,000 distinct CDR3 sequences, of which less than 20% are seen a single time; about 29% belongs to the top ten. Each diagnosis drew on symptoms, thyroxine, TRAb, thyroid ultrasound and orbital computed tomography findings. Study outcomes and limitations: Ophthalmopathy was model-predicted a median approximately 6.4 months pre-onset. Within blood appeared most thyroid clonotypes that had expanded above 0.001.

V was pared by 5 bases and J by 3 bases, with 13 bases between. This CDR3 region has 14 residues. The germline V gene has CDR1 SGHVS and CDR2 FQNEAQ. V gene TRBV7-8 combines with J gene TRBJ1-1, with a tentative D call TRBD1 (5 bases). This sequence originates from a woman between 18 and 29 years old with Graves' ophthalmopathy. Specimen: blood. The CDR3 coding sequence is TGTGCCAGCAGCACCCGGGACTTTGACACTGAAGCTTTCTTT. This gives the protein CASSTRDFDTEAFF.